The source of this T cell receptor (beta chain) is a study of glioma-infiltrating T cells after dendritic cell vaccination. Some clones are missing from TCRdb's copy, which holds only in-frame ones; the method was immunoSEQ multiplex PCR. This table has 70,000 to 95,000 clones, about nine tenths appearing once. The time point was: after dendritic cell vaccination, including at tumor progression/relapse. CDR1 and CDR2 (germline): LNHDA, SQIVND (reference sequence). This CDR3 region has 15 residues. The trim removed 1 base at V and 4 bases at J, leaving 3 bases unmatched. Sequenced here: blood, sampled after dendritic cell vaccination. This receptor was obtained from a human donor with glioblastoma. V usage is TRBV19 and J usage is TRBJ1-5; 8 bases match TRBD1. Here the CDR3 DNA reads TGTGCCAGTAGTATAGCTAGGACAGGGAATCAGCCCCAGCATTTT. This gives the protein CASSIARTGNQPQHF.